This T cell receptor beta chain was sequenced during a study of T cell responses to AZD1222 COVID-19 vaccine. The assay was immunoSEQ multiplex PCR, and TCRdb's table has in-frame clones only and misses some. The sample consists of 110,000 to 150,000 clones, around 93% of them appearing once. With V trimmed by 3 bases and J by 1 base, 7 bases remained unmatched. The length of the CDR3 is 16 residues. Germline V gene lookup returns CDR1 LGHDT and CDR2 YNNKEL (reference sequence). Study-wide points: Increased Spike-specific TCR breadth and depth were observed after two AZD1222 doses. All repertoire sampling was performed exclusively after the peak T cell response.

In regard to this clone: The target antigen is unknown.

The chain is built from TRBV3-1 (or the pseudogene TRBV3-2) and TRBJ2-7; 9 bases match TRBD2. The sample consisted of peripheral blood, taken 28 days after the second AZD1222 dose. The origin of this receptor is an adult who received the AZD1222 COVID-19 vaccine. The CDR3, as DNA: TGTGCCAGCAGCCATGGCCGGCGGGAGGGTTCCTACGAGCAGTACTTC. It is translated as CASSHGRREGSYEQYF.